These 10 T cell receptor beta chains share one sample of origin, sequenced in a study of blood T cell repertoires in COVID-19. Only in-frame clones appear in the TCRdb table, and some are missing; sequencing was by immunoSEQ multiplex PCR. Here the sample spans around 130,000 clones, 80% to 90% being singletons. Sequencing was done on a sample of peripheral blood. The source is a man in his sixties or seventies with active or convalescent COVID-19.

The chain joins TRBV28 to TRBJ1-4, with 11 bases lining up with TRBD1. V was clipped by 6 bases and J by 8 bases; unmatched bases: 11. Germline V gene lookup returns CDR1 MDHEN and CDR2 SYDVKM. This CDR3 is built from 16 residues. CDR3 in amino acids: CASSSFGRTGGEKLFF. The CDR3 nucleotides are TGTGCCAGCAGCAGTTTTGGGCGGACAGGGGGCGAAAAACTGTTTTTT.

CDR3 sequence (DNA): TGTGCCAGCAGGGAGCGGGGTAACCAAGAGACCCAGTACTTC. It codes for CASRERGNQETQYF. The chain has TRBV2 and TRBJ2-5; 7 bases are a match to TRBD2. CDR3 length equals 14 residues. Germline CDR1 is SNHLY and CDR2 is FYNNEI. Trimming at V came to 6 bases and at J to 0 bases, leaving 4 bases not matched to a gene. The variable domain in full, with the rest retrieved from reference TRBV2 and TRBJ2-5, is EPEVTQTPSHQVTQMGQEVILRCVPISNHLYFYWYRQILGQKVEFLVSFYNNEISEKSEIFDDQFSVERPDGSNFTLKIRSTKLEDSAMYFCASRERGNQETQYFGPGTRLLVL.

This chain connects TRBV28 to TRBJ2-7; tentatively, D is TRBD1 (5 bases). The CDR3 sequence is 12 residues long. Trimming removed 5 bases at V and 3 bases at J, with 8 bases between. Germline values: CDR1 MDHEN, CDR2 SYDVKM. The chain's CDR3 is CASSQDSYEQYF. The DNA for the CDR3 is TGTGCCAGCAGTCAAGACAGCTACGAGCAGTACTTC.

The J gene is TRBJ2-7, the V gene TRBV29-1; possible D gene TRBD1, 5 bases. V lost 5 bases and J lost 3, with 11 bases in between. The CDR3 contains 12 residues. The germline gives CDR1 SQVTM, CDR2 ANQGSEA. In nucleotides, the CDR3 is TGCAGCGTTCGACGGCAGGGCTACGAGCAGTACTTC. Its translation: CSVRRQGYEQYF.

This clone occurred once. The genes are TRBV11-3 and TRBJ2-2; D perhaps matches TRBD2 (5 bases). Trimming pared 1 base from V and 5 bases from J, leaving 5 bases between. This CDR3 has 13 residues. Germline CDR1 and CDR2: SGHNT and YENEEA. The CDR3 DNA sequence: TGTGCCAGCAGCTTAGGAGGGACCGGGGAGCTGTTTTTT. Protein product: CASSLGGTGELFF.

V usage is TRBV7-8 and J usage is TRBJ1-2, with 7 bases aligning to TRBD1. The ends lost 5 bases at V and 5 bases at J; junction bases unmatched: 11. The CDR3 is 15 residues long. From germline, CDR1 is SGHVS and CDR2 FQNEAQ. The CDR3 spells CASSPQGTAVYGYTF. CDR3 coding DNA: TGTGCCAGCAGCCCACAAGGGACAGCAGTTTATGGCTACACCTTC.

The genes are TRBV6-5 and TRBJ1-2, with D perhaps TRBD1 (6 bases). The CDR3 is 15 residues long. Germline V gene sequence: CDR1 MNHEY, CDR2 SVGAGI. The ends were cut back, 3 bases at V and 7 bases at J, with 18 bases in the middle. The CDR3 loop is CASSYALTGSSGYTF. CDR3 sequence (DNA): TGTGCCAGCAGTTATGCCCTCACAGGGTCCAGTGGCTACACCTTC.

This sequence joins TRBV6-4 and TRBJ2-2; D perhaps matches TRBD1 (5 bases). V gave up 5 bases and J gave up 0 bases, with 7 bases separating them. This CDR3 comprises 14 residues. CDR1 and CDR2 (germline): MRHNA, SNTAGT. The CDR3 bases are TGTGCCAGCAGTCCACAGGCGAACACCGGGGAGCTGTTTTTT. This encodes CASSPQANTGELFF.

The chain couples TRBV5-1 to TRBJ2-1; the D gene is possibly TRBD1 (6 bases). V lost 0 bases and J lost 6, with 13 bases in between. Germline CDR1 SGHRS, CDR2 YFSETQ. CDR3 length: 15 amino acids. This CDR3 is CASSLGQGKVNEQFF. CDR3 in DNA: TGCGCCAGCAGCTTGGGGCAGGGGAAGGTCAATGAGCAGTTCTTC.

There are a few counts of this clone. The rearrangement joins TRBV7-8 to TRBJ1-6, with D unclear. CDR1 is SGHVS and CDR2 is FQNEAQ in the germline V gene. This CDR3 has 16 amino acids. Trimming cost V 0 bases and J 6 bases, with 12 bases left between them. CDR3 sequence reads: CASSLAVTSPNSPLHF. DNA of the CDR3: TGTGCCAGCAGCTTAGCGGTCACATCTCCTAATTCACCCCTCCACTTT.